What follows are 21 T cell receptor beta chains derived from one specimen sequenced in a study of T cells after yellow fever vaccination. TCRdb called the 5' RACE reads again in MiXCR, with one record for every CDR3 protein. The top ten hold about a third of the sample, which has roughly 170,000 distinct CDR3 sequences, roughly 9% seen once. This material consisted of CD8+ T cells sorted from PBMCs, taken 45 days after the yellow fever booster vaccination. The receptors derive from a man aged 18 to 30 who received the YFV17D yellow fever vaccine.

This clonotype was seen only a few times. The gene calls are TRBV24-1 and TRBJ2-3; D tentatively reads TRBD1 or TRBD2 (6 bases each). V lost 2 bases, J lost 5 bases, and 19 bases lay in between. Germline CDR1 and CDR2: KGHDR and SFDVKD. This CDR3 contains 17 residues. CDR3 sequence reads: CATSDSRHREAQDTQYF. The CDR3 DNA reads as TGTGCCACCAGTGATTCGCGACACAGGGAGGCACAAGATACGCAGTATTTT.

This clonotype was seen repeatedly, ten times or more. The chain combines TRBV4-1 with TRBJ1-1; D gene uncertain. V shed 7 bases and J shed 0 bases, with 18 bases lying between them. The germline gives CDR1 MGHRA, CDR2 YSYEKL. CDR3 length equals 16 residues. CDR3 amino acids: CASTPSMAGVNTEAFF. The CDR3 coding sequence is TGCGCCAGCACTCCCTCCATGGCAGGAGTGAACACTGAAGCTTTCTTT.

This chain joins TRBV6-5 and TRBJ2-3, with D possibly being TRBD1 or TRBD2 (6 bases each). The CDR3 runs 16 residues. CDR1 and CDR2 (germline): MNHEY, SVGAGI. The V end lost 0 bases, the J end lost 6 bases, and 16 bases lay between the germline ends. The CDR3 spells CASSYSWGAYGDTQYF. In DNA, the CDR3 is TGTGCCAGCAGTTACTCGTGGGGGGCATATGGGGATACGCAGTATTTT.

V gene TRBV29-1 combines with J gene TRBJ2-5; 10 bases are shared with TRBD2. CDR3 length equals 14 residues. V lost 0 bases to trimming and J lost 3 bases; unmatched junction nucleotides: 1. CDR1 and CDR2 from the germline V gene are SQVTM and ANQGSEA. CDR3 in amino acids: CSVEDGLAEETQYF. CDR3 nucleotide sequence: TGCAGCGTTGAAGATGGACTAGCGGAAGAGACCCAGTACTTC. Together with reference TRBV29-1 and TRBJ2-5, the CDR3 gives the full variable domain: SAVISQKPSRDICQRGTSLTIQCQVDSQVTMMFWYRQQPGQSLTLIATANQGSEATYESGFVIDKFPISRPNLTFSTLTVSNMSPEDSSIYLCSVEDGLAEETQYFGPGTRLLVL.

The CDR3: CASSQVSGRVAGYTF. The CDR3 DNA follows: TGCGCCAGCAGCCAAGTTAGTGGCAGGGTAGCGGGCTACACCTTC. The chain couples TRBV4-1 to TRBJ1-2; maybe TRBD1 (5 bases). The CDR3 totals 15 residues. Germline V gene sequence: CDR1 MGHRA, CDR2 YSYEKL. V lost 1 base, J lost 8 bases, and 17 bases lay in between.

This clonotype turned up a few times. This chain links TRBV7-9 with TRBJ2-6; the D is unclear. Germline V gene lookup returns CDR1 SEHNR and CDR2 FQNEAQ (reference sequence). The CDR3 is made up of 16 amino acids. V was cut by 6 bases and J by 0 bases, with 12 bases left in between. The CDR3, as DNA: TGTGCCAGCAGTTATAACAGCGTCTCTGGGGCCAACGTCCTGACTTTC. Translation gives CASSYNSVSGANVLTF. Using reference TRBV7-9 and TRBJ2-6 for the parts outside the CDR3, the full variable domain is DTGVSQNPRHKITKRGQNVTFRCDPISEHNRLYWYRQTLGQGPEFLTYFQNEAQLEKSRLLSDRFSAERPKGSFSTLEIQRTEQGDSAMYLCASSYNSVSGANVLTFGAGSRLTVL.

The chain combines TRBV7-2 with TRBJ2-7, with TRBD1 matching 8 bases. CDR3 length: 14 amino acids. The trim removed 4 bases at V and 2 bases at J, leaving 4 bases unmatched. CDR1 is SGHTA, CDR2 FQGNSA, per germline. The CDR3 sequence: CASSSQGAAYEQYV. CDR3 nucleotide sequence: TGTGCCAGCAGCTCGCAGGGGGCGGCCTACGAGCAGTACGTC.

This chain connects TRBV7-2 to TRBJ2-5; TRBD2 is a possible D gene (7 bases). The CDR3 loop spans 15 amino acids. The germline V gene encodes CDR1 SGHTA and CDR2 FQGNSA. With 1 base removed from V and 5 bases from J, the gap between germline ends came to 14 bases. The CDR3 nucleotides read TGTGCCAGCAGCTTAGTTGCGGGGGCCTGGGAGACCCAGTACTTC. Protein product: CASSLVAGAWETQYF.

This clonotype turned up a few times. This chain joins TRBV7-6 and TRBJ2-1; 10 bases map to TRBD2. With V trimmed by 8 bases and J by 1 base, 5 bases remained unmatched. Germline CDR1 and CDR2: SGHVS and FNYEAQ. The CDR3 consists of 15 residues. The CDR3 sequence: CASGLAGVSYNEQFF. The CDR3 region has the DNA TGTGCCAGCGGCCTAGCGGGGGTTTCCTACAATGAGCAGTTCTTC. Full variable domain (outside the CDR3, taken from reference TRBV7-6 and TRBJ2-1): GAGVSQSPRYKVTKRGQDVALRCDPISGHVSLYWYRQALGQGPEFLTYFNYEAQQDKSGLPNDRFSAERPEGSISTLTIQRTEQRDSAMYRCASGLAGVSYNEQFFGPGTRLTVL.

The genes are TRBV4-1 and TRBJ1-1; the D gene is possibly TRBD1 (6 bases). With 2 bases removed from V and 0 bases from J, the gap between germline ends came to 19 bases. The CDR3 loop spans 18 amino acids. The germline CDR1 and CDR2 sequences are MGHRA and YSYEKL. This CDR3 reads CASSQPTRTGRVNTEAFF. CDR3 sequence (DNA): TGCGCCAGCAGCCAACCCACCCGCACAGGGAGAGTGAACACTGAAGCTTTCTTT.

This clonotype has more than one count but fewer than ten. The chain uses TRBV29-1 and TRBJ2-5, with 7 bases lining up with TRBD1. CDR3 size: 11 residues. V lost 8 bases and J lost 9; bases outside the gene matches: 9. CDR1 and CDR2 (germline): SQVTM, ANQGSEA. The CDR3 here is CSSGTDRPQYF. For the CDR3, the DNA is TGCAGCAGTGGGACAGATCGGCCCCAGTACTTC.

This clonotype was observed a few times. The chain combines TRBV4-2 with TRBJ1-1; D may be TRBD1 (5 bases). CDR1 and CDR2 from the germline V gene are LGHNA and YNFKEQ. V was cut by 4 bases and J by 0 bases, with 15 bases left in between. The CDR3 runs to 16 residues. Here the CDR3 DNA reads TGTGCCAGCAGCCCTCAGGAGGGGTATGTGAACACTGAAGCTTTCTTT. Translating gives CASSPQEGYVNTEAFF.

This clonotype was detected many times. The chain joins TRBV4-3 to TRBJ2-7; a weak D match, TRBD1 (6 bases). Germline V lookup: CDR1 LGHNA, CDR2 YSLEER. Trimming pared 3 bases from V and 2 bases from J, leaving 17 bases between. This CDR3 has 16 amino acids. CDR3 amino acids: CASSQDRGIWAYEQYF. The CDR3 nucleotides read TGCGCCAGCAGCCAGGATAGGGGGATCTGGGCCTACGAGCAGTACTTC.

The V gene is TRBV12-3 or TRBV12-4, the J gene TRBJ2-1; 8 bases map to TRBD1. The J segment lost 10 bases and the V segment lost 6 bases, leaving 5 bases of the junction unmatched. The CDR3 totals 12 residues. This chain's CDR3 is CASSSGDREQFF. The CDR3 nucleotides are TGTGCCAGCAGCTCAGGGGACAGGGAGCAGTTCTTC.

This clonotype was picked up a small number of times. The V and J genes are TRBV20-1 and TRBJ2-7; no firm D call. This CDR3 spans 12 amino acids. Trimming stripped 5 bases from V and 2 bases from J, with 10 bases between. CDR1 is DFQATT, CDR2 SNEGSKA, per germline (reference sequence). The chain's CDR3 is CSAVPSAYEQYF. The DNA of the CDR3 is TGCAGTGCTGTACCTAGTGCCTACGAGCAGTACTTC.

This clonotype was seen a few times. The chain is built from TRBV4-1 and TRBJ2-2; D is perhaps TRBD2 (6 bases). Germline CDR1 reads MGHRA; CDR2 reads YSYEKL. The CDR3 runs to 16 residues. The V gene lost 4 bases and the J gene lost 2 bases, with 14 bases spanning the gap. The CDR3: CASSLTVGRNTGELFF. The CDR3 DNA reads as TGCGCCAGCAGCCTAACCGTCGGGAGAAACACCGGGGAGCTGTTTTTT.

The rearrangement links TRBV4-3 to TRBJ2-3; D gene ambiguous. V gave up 3 bases and J gave up 1 base, with 8 bases separating them. The CDR3 runs to 14 residues. Germline values: CDR1 LGHNA, CDR2 YSLEER. The CDR3 sequence: CASSHLQGTDTQYF. CDR3 DNA sequence: TGCGCCAGCAGCCATCTCCAGGGCACAGATACGCAGTATTTT.

This clonotype was detected a few times. The rearrangement joins TRBV19 to TRBJ2-1; 14 nucleotides align to TRBD2. Germline V lookup: CDR1 LNHDA, CDR2 SQIVND (reference sequence). The CDR3 covers 15 residues. J lost 8 bases, V lost 6 bases, and 6 bases had no gene match. Written as DNA, the CDR3 is TGTGCCAGTAGAATGACTAGCGGGGGGGCCCATGAGCAGTTCTTC. Encoded protein: CASRMTSGGAHEQFF.

This clonotype was picked up a small number of times. The genes are TRBV4-3 and TRBJ2-5; D perhaps matches TRBD2 (6 bases). The germline V gene has CDR1 LGHNA and CDR2 YSLEER. There are 15 residues in the CDR3. Trimming shortened V by 1 base and J by 5 bases, and 14 bases separated the two germline ends. DNA for the CDR3: TGCGCCAGCAGCCAAGGACGGGGGACCGGGGAGACCCAGTACTTC. Translated, it gives CASSQGRGTGETQYF.

This clonotype was found a few times. The V call is TRBV20-1, the J call TRBJ1-1, with 12 positions matching TRBD1. The CDR3 sequence is 17 residues long. V lost 0 bases to trimming and J lost 0 bases; unmatched junction nucleotides: 5. Germline V gives CDR1 DFQATT, CDR2 SNEGSKA (reference sequence). CDR3 amino acids: CSARDRDRGLVNTEAFF. DNA of the CDR3: TGCAGTGCTAGAGACCGGGACAGGGGGCTTGTGAACACTGAAGCTTTCTTT.

In this sample, this clonotype turned up a few times. The chain combines TRBV7-9 with TRBJ1-2; no firm D call. This CDR3 contains 13 residues. Germline CDR1 is SEHNR and CDR2 is FQNEAQ (reference sequence). V dropped 1 base and J dropped 1 base, with 4 bases sitting between them. For the CDR3, the DNA is TGTGCCAGCAGCTTAGTTCTTAACTATGGCTACACCTTC. It encodes CASSLVLNYGYTF.